The 30 T cell receptor beta chains in this list originate from one sample, sequenced in a study of T cells in Graves' hyperthyroidism and ophthalmopathy. The TCR beta CDR3 regions underwent amplification using RNA transcripts as the source. Using the HTBI primer set, a first-round RT-PCR was run on the TCR CDR3. TCRdb called the multiplex PCR reads again in MiXCR, with one record for every CDR3 protein. The table has a few hundred thousand distinct CDR3 sequences, approximately 14% seen once; the top ten hold about 30%. The sample comprised blood. The source of these receptors is a woman aged 18-35 years with Graves' hyperthyroidism that later progressed to Graves' ophthalmopathy.

On this clonotype itself: A single base separates this from a much larger clone, so it may be a read error. The V call is TRBV18, the J call TRBJ2-7; D is possibly TRBD2 (6 bases). V gave up 6 bases and J gave up 4 bases, with 16 bases separating them. The CDR3 consists of 14 residues. Germline assignment: CDR1 KGHSH and CDR2 LQKENI. In DNA, the CDR3 is TGTGCCAGCTCTCCGCGGGAATGTGTTTACGAGCAGTACTTC. Its protein product is CASSPRECVYEQYF.

This chain links TRBV12-3 or TRBV12-4 with TRBJ2-7; 9 nucleotides agree with TRBD2. Germline trimming cut 2 bases from V and 4 bases from J; bases unmatched to any gene: 3. This CDR3 has 14 amino acids. The CDR3 sequence is CASSLSGRWYEQYF. As DNA, the CDR3 is TGTGCCAGCAGTTTAAGCGGGAGGTGGTACGAGCAGTACTTC.

The chain couples TRBV24-1 to TRBJ2-7; D possibly corresponds to TRBD2 (6 bases). The V gene's germline CDR1 is KGHDR and CDR2 SFDVKD. V lost 3 bases to trimming and J lost 4 bases, with 12 bases between them. The CDR3 consists of 14 residues. This CDR3 reads CATSDPGSIYEQYF. CDR3 DNA sequence: TGTGCCACCAGTGATCCCGGGAGTATATACGAGCAGTACTTC.

Turning to this clonotype: One end of the junction varies from germline; a read error may be responsible. This sequence joins TRBV7-9 and TRBJ2-7; D may match TRBD1 or TRBD2 (5 bases each). Germline CDR1 reads SEHNR; CDR2 reads FQNEAQ (reference sequence). This CDR3 has 15 amino acids. The CDR3 sequence is CASSFLYSIRDEQCF. The CDR3 DNA sequence: TGTGCCAGCAGCTTCCTCTACAGCATAAGGGACGAGCAGTGCTTC.

V and J are TRBV28 and TRBJ1-3; no reliable D call. Germline values: CDR1 MDHEN, CDR2 SYDVKM. The V gene lost 2 bases and the J gene lost 7 bases, with 21 bases spanning the gap. The CDR3 is 17 residues long. The CDR3 reads CASSLAGFEPYRNTIYF. DNA for the CDR3: TGTGCCAGCAGTTTAGCTGGGTTTGAGCCCTATCGGAACACCATATATTTT.

A note on this clonotype: This may be a read error, as it is one base from a much larger clone. The rearrangement joins TRBV2 to TRBJ2-4, with TRBD1 identical over 7 bases. Germline CDR1 reads SNHLY; CDR2 reads FYNNEI. The CDR3 has 13 amino acids. CDR3 loop: CVSTEGRQGIQYF. The CDR3 bases are TGTGTCAGCACAGAAGGGAGACAGGGCATTCAGTACTTC. The entire variable domain, with the rest obtained from reference TRBV2 and TRBJ2-4, is as follows: EPEVTQTPSHQVTQMGQEVILRCVPISNHLYFYWYRQILGQKVEFLVSFYNNEISEKSEIFDDQFSVERPDGSNFTLKIRSTKLEDSAMYFCVSTEGRQGIQYFGAGTRLSVL.

To note about this clonotype: A much larger clone lies one base from this, so it may be a read error. This chain connects TRBV18 to TRBJ1-5; D not certain. Germline V gene data show CDR1 as KGHSH and CDR2 as LQKENI. The CDR3 is 13 residues long. The CDR3 spells CASSAGRDHPQHF. The CDR3 region has the DNA TGTGCCAGCTCCGCGGGGAGGGATCATCCCCAGCATTTT.

This clonotype has more than one count but fewer than ten. The chain links TRBV19 to TRBJ1-3, with 7 bases identical to TRBD1. V lost 7 bases and J lost 0; bases outside the gene matches: 3. CDR1 is LNHDA and CDR2 is SQIVND in the germline V gene (reference sequence). This CDR3 comprises 14 residues. CDR3 sequence: CASMGQHSGNTIYF. In DNA form, the CDR3 reads TGTGCCAGTATGGGACAGCACTCTGGAAACACCATATATTTT.

Ten or more counts support this clonotype. The V call is TRBV18, the J call TRBJ2-1; no definite D call. Germline CDR1 KGHSH, CDR2 LQKENI. Trimming took 2 bases from V and 0 from J, leaving 8 bases between them. The CDR3 covers 15 residues. CDR3 in amino acids: CASSPDQSSYNEQFF. The CDR3 region has the DNA TGTGCCAGCTCACCAGACCAAAGCTCCTACAATGAGCAGTTCTTC.

This clonotype appeared many times. The chain employs TRBV3-1 and TRBJ2-1, with 7 bases identical to TRBD2. Per the germline V gene, CDR1 is LGHDT and CDR2 is YNNKEL (reference sequence). The CDR3 consists of 15 residues. The ends lost 1 base at V and 4 bases at J; junction bases unmatched: 4. The CDR3 loop is CASSQVWDYYNEQFF. CDR3 coding DNA: TGTGCCAGCAGCCAAGTTTGGGACTATTACAATGAGCAGTTCTTC.

The chain uses TRBV7-9 and TRBJ2-1; the match to TRBD1 covers 9 bases. There are 15 residues in the CDR3. Unmatched junction bases numbered 7, after V lost 6 bases and J lost 4 bases. CDR1 and CDR2 from the germline V gene are SEHNR and FQNEAQ (reference sequence). The CDR3 DNA follows: TGTGCCAGCAGGCCCGGGACAGGGACTTACAATGAGCAGTTCTTC. It specifies CASRPGTGTYNEQFF.

This clonotype was counted at least ten times. CDR3 in amino acids: CASSNPPVVAYNEQFF. The CDR3, as DNA: TGTGCCAGCAGCAACCCCCCGGTGGTAGCCTACAATGAGCAGTTCTTC. The V and J genes are TRBV7-9 and TRBJ2-1, with unresolved D. The CDR3 consists of 16 residues. The germline V gene encodes CDR1 SEHNR and CDR2 FQNEAQ (reference sequence). V shed 5 bases and J shed 2 bases, with 16 bases lying between them.

This clonotype was picked up a small number of times. This chain joins TRBV9 and TRBJ2-5; no clear D gene. CDR1 and CDR2 (germline): SGDLS, YYNGEE. V dropped 0 bases and J dropped 3 bases, with 9 bases sitting between them. This CDR3 contains 14 residues. CDR3 in amino acids: CASSVGVHEETQYF. CDR3 DNA sequence: TGTGCCAGCAGCGTAGGAGTGCATGAAGAGACCCAGTACTTC. The complete variable domain, with remaining parts taken from reference TRBV9 and TRBJ2-5, reads DSGVTQTPKHLITATGQRVTLRCSPRSGDLSVYWYQQSLDQGLQFLIQYYNGEERAKGNILERFSAQQFPDLHSELNLSSLELGDSALYFCASSVGVHEETQYFGPGTRLLVL.

Only a few counts were recorded for this clonotype. The V and J genes are TRBV9 and TRBJ2-1; tentatively, D is TRBD1 (5 bases). The CDR3 is made up of 14 amino acids. Trimming left V 3 bases short and J 4 bases short, with 11 bases between. The germline V gene encodes CDR1 SGDLS and CDR2 YYNGEE. The DNA of the CDR3 is TGTGCCAGCAGCGAACAGGTAACTTACAATGAGCAGTTCTTC. It codes for CASSEQVTYNEQFF.

The chain is built from TRBV25-1 and TRBJ1-1; D call uncertain. The V end lost 2 bases, the J end lost 1 base, and 11 bases lay between the germline ends. Looked up from germline, CDR1 is MGHDK and CDR2 is SYGVNS. The CDR3 spans 15 residues. The CDR3 sequence: CASSEPGNGNTEAFF. The DNA for the CDR3 is TGTGCCAGCAGTGAACCGGGAAACGGGAACACTGAAGCTTTCTTT.

Concerning this clonotype: A much larger clone differs by one base, so this may be a read error. The genes are TRBV28 and TRBJ1-5; 9 positions agree with TRBD1. Trimming removed 1 base from V and 6 bases from J; junction bases left unmatched: 4. This CDR3 has 15 amino acids. Germline CDR1 reads MDHEN; CDR2 reads SYDVKM. The CDR3 bases are TGTGCCAGCAGTTTATTCGGACAGGGGAGTCAGCCCCAGCATTTT. This translates into CASSLFGQGSQPQHF.

This chain connects TRBV5-1 to TRBJ1-2; D call uncertain. Germline CDR1 SGHRS, CDR2 YFSETQ. Trimming took off 7 bases at V and 6 bases at J, with 22 bases between the two ends. The CDR3 is 15 residues long. The CDR3 region has the DNA TGCGCCAGCCTCATTGGGTGGCAGGCAATAGATGGCTACACCTTC. Translated, it gives CASLIGWQAIDGYTF.

The sample holds many counts of this clonotype. The J gene is TRBJ2-5, the V gene TRBV7-2, with D perhaps assigned TRBD1 or TRBD2 (5 bases each). Germline V gene data show CDR1 as SGHTA and CDR2 as FQGNSA. Trimming removed 5 bases at V and 5 bases at J, with 12 bases between. CDR3 length: 13 amino acids. CDR3 coding DNA: TGTGCCAGCAGCCCTGGGGGTGCTGAGACCCAGTACTTC. It specifies CASSPGGAETQYF.

This clonotype occurred many times. V is TRBV11-2 and J is TRBJ1-5; perhaps TRBD1 as D (6 bases). Germline V gives CDR1 SGHAT, CDR2 FQNNGV. V was shortened by 7 bases and J by 1 base, with 17 bases between the two germline ends. The CDR3 has 16 amino acids. The CDR3 DNA reads TGTGCCAGCAATCTGGAGGGGGAGAGGAGCAATCAGCCCCAGCATTTT. Translated, it gives CASNLEGERSNQPQHF.

At least ten counts were recorded for this clonotype. V and J are TRBV2 and TRBJ2-7; 7 bases fit TRBD1. Germline loops: CDR1 SNHLY, CDR2 FYNNEI. The CDR3 sequence is 14 residues long. J lost 2 bases, V lost 3 bases, and 4 bases had no gene match. CDR3 region: CASSDPGQTYEQYF. CDR3 DNA sequence: TGTGCCAGCAGTGATCCGGGACAGACCTACGAGCAGTACTTC.

This clonotype was recorded at least ten times. Written as DNA, the CDR3 is TGCGCCAGCAGCTTGACACCGGGACAGGGGTCCTCCTACGAGCAGTACTTC. Protein: CASSLTPGQGSSYEQYF. The chain has TRBV5-1 and TRBJ2-7; 10 bases fit TRBD1. The CDR3 runs 17 residues. The junction had 7 bases not matched to a gene; V was cut back by 1 base and J by 0 bases. The germline CDR1 and CDR2 sequences are SGHRS and YFSETQ.

This clonotype was counted at least ten times. The chain carries TRBV30 and TRBJ1-6; D gene uncertain. Germline-derived CDR1 and CDR2 are GTSNPN and SVGIG (reference sequence). Trimming took off 4 bases at V and 0 bases at J, with 10 bases between the two ends. This CDR3 region has 15 residues. The CDR3 DNA reads TGTGCCTGGAAGGCAGAGAGCTCCTATAATTCACCCCTCCACTTT. This translates into CAWKAESSYNSPLHF.

This CDR3 reads CASSLVPGAGDTEAFF. CDR3 sequence (DNA): TGTGCCAGCAGCTTAGTCCCCGGTGCAGGGGACACTGAAGCTTTCTTT. The rearrangement uses TRBV7-9 and TRBJ1-1; D is perhaps TRBD1 (6 bases). The V gene lost 1 base and the J gene lost 3 bases, with 15 bases spanning the gap. Per germline, CDR1 SEHNR and CDR2 FQNEAQ (reference sequence). This CDR3 contains 16 residues.

This clonotype was picked up a small number of times. The rearrangement joins TRBV4-1 to TRBJ2-7; D may be TRBD2 (6 bases). The CDR3 is 17 residues long. Germline V CDR1 and CDR2: MGHRA, YSYEKL. Deletions cut 1 base from V and 0 bases from J, with 16 bases between. The CDR3 bases are TGCGCCAGCAGCCAAGTGTTCTGGCGGGACCACTCCTACGAGCAGTACTTC. This codes for CASSQVFWRDHSYEQYF.

The chain recombines TRBV9 with TRBJ2-1; TRBD2 aligns across 10 bases. V lost 2 bases, J lost 2 bases, and 13 bases stayed unmatched. CDR1 SGDLS and CDR2 YYNGEE come from the germline V gene. The CDR3 extends over 19 amino acids. The CDR3 spells CASSVGSSRTSGTYNEQFF. The CDR3 DNA reads TGTGCCAGCAGCGTGGGGTCCAGTCGGACTAGCGGAACCTACAATGAGCAGTTCTTC.

This clonotype was found many times. V and J are TRBV24-1 and TRBJ1-1; 10 positions agree with TRBD1. CDR1 and CDR2 from the germline V gene are KGHDR and SFDVKD. This CDR3 has 15 residues. V lost 3 bases, J lost 3 bases, and 3 bases stayed unmatched. CDR3: CATSDPGQGDTEAFF. CDR3 sequence (DNA): TGTGCCACCAGTGATCCCGGACAGGGGGACACTGAAGCTTTCTTT.

This clonotype has more than one count but fewer than ten. The gene calls are TRBV20-1 and TRBJ1-2, with D maybe TRBD1 (5 bases). V lost 3 bases, J lost 0 bases, and 11 bases lay in between. Germline V gene sequence: CDR1 DFQATT, CDR2 SNEGSKA (reference sequence). There are 14 residues in the CDR3. The CDR3 bases are TGCAGTGCTAGGGGGACTGAGACTAACTATGGCTACACCTTC. Its protein is CSARGTETNYGYTF.

The chain joins TRBV18 to TRBJ2-3; 7 bases align to TRBD1. CDR3 length equals 14 residues. CDR1 is KGHSH and CDR2 is LQKENI in the germline V gene. V gave up 5 bases and J gave up 6 bases; unmatched junction bases: 8. The CDR3 DNA sequence: TGTGCCAGCTCAGCCCGGGACAGCGTCGATACGCAGTATTTT. This codes for CASSARDSVDTQYF.

This clonotype has ten or more counts. The chain uses TRBV4-3 and TRBJ2-5; tentatively, D is TRBD1 (6 bases). This CDR3 spans 15 amino acids. Per germline, CDR1 LGHNA and CDR2 YSLEER. V lost 3 bases, J lost 3 bases, and 14 bases lay in between. The CDR3 here is CASSHLRGNEETQYF. CDR3 nucleotides: TGCGCCAGCAGCCACCTAAGGGGGAACGAAGAGACCCAGTACTTC.

This clonotype was detected many times. This chain connects TRBV18 to TRBJ1-2; TRBD1 aligns across 7 bases. Trimming took 0 bases from V and 5 from J; bases not matched to a gene: 6. CDR3 length equals 15 residues. The germline V gene encodes CDR1 KGHSH and CDR2 LQKENI. This chain's CDR3 is CASSPPEGAGYGYTF. As DNA, the CDR3 is TGTGCCAGCTCACCACCTGAGGGGGCAGGGTATGGCTACACCTTC.